This TCR beta chain was captured in a study of regulatory T cells in long-lasting Graves disease. Study results and limitations: The study found TRBV28, TRBJ1-2 and TRBJ2-5 favored in persistent disease. Newly diagnosed Graves' patients had higher TCR diversity than persistent ones.

A few counts support this clonotype. The target antigen is unknown. Documented time point: persistent/refractory GD, antithyroid drugs over 5 years with positive TRAb. RNA isolated from PBMCs was used to make the TCR library. All patients originated from an endocrinology department located in Xi'an, China. CDR1 and CDR2 from the germline V gene are SEHNR and FQNEAQ (reference sequence). Unmatched junction bases numbered 3, after V lost 1 base and J lost 4 bases. The CDR3 has 14 residues. Library construction for TCR beta used iRepertoire HTBI primers and Arm-PCR of CDR3 regions. In the authors' workflow: Gene usage covered over 55 TRBV and more than 13 TRBJ segments. Each CDR3 protein is one row after TCRdb ran MiXCR on the multiplex PCR reads. The V and J calls, along with clone size, are taken from TCRdb and not from the paper's own processing. The table shows around 460,000 distinct CDR3 sequences, with 20% to 25% occurring only once.

This clonotype was sampled from a female donor with Graves disease. The material was peripheral blood mononuclear cells (PBMCs), obtained when the disease was refractory, from a patient treated with antithyroid drugs. The chain has TRBV7-9 and TRBJ1-2, with 7 bases lining up with TRBD1. The CDR3: CASSLETGRYGYTF. The CDR3 DNA reads as TGTGCCAGCAGCTTAGAGACAGGGCGCTATGGCTACACCTTC.